This T cell receptor beta chain was captured in a study of cytomegalovirus exposure and HLA in healthy donors. Looked up from germline, CDR1 is SGHTA and CDR2 is FQGTGA. The CDR3 consists of 15 residues. The V segment lost 5 bases and the J segment 5 bases; nucleotides outside the gene matches: 3. In regard to this clone: The target antigen is unknown.

At sampling all donors were nominally healthy, likely with unrecorded immune exposures. Findings and limits, study-wide: Among TCR beta chains of equal frequency, HLA-associated ones were more clonally expanded in a later analysis.

It was with 60 Vbeta and 13 Jbeta primers that the PCR ran. Measured with immunoSEQ multiplex PCR; TCRdb has only the in-frame clones, and not every one. Of just over 150,000 clones in the sample, 65% to 80% were seen once. The TCR originated in a female donor in good health and CMV-seronegative. Sequencing was performed on PBMCs. This chain links TRBV7-3 with TRBJ2-3; TRBD2 matches at 14 bases. The CDR3 region is CASSQGLAGVDTQYF. CDR3 nucleotides: TGTGCCAGCAGCCAGGGACTAGCGGGGGTAGATACGCAGTATTTT.